Listed below are T cell receptor beta chains from one sample, sequenced in a study of regulatory T cells in long-lasting Graves disease. Via MiXCR, TCRdb re-called the multiplex PCR reads, giving one row per CDR3 protein. The sample holds about 530,000 distinct CDR3 sequences, roughly a sixth seen once. These data were also reused for a study on T cells in Graves' hyperthyroidism and ophthalmopathy.

Sample: peripheral blood mononuclear cells (PBMCs), taken at new diagnosis, from a patient treated with antithyroid drugs. The receptors here all came from a woman aged 35-60 years with Graves disease. Each CDR3 is given with its conserved first and last residue. D genes are given only for firm matches. Size is omitted from some rows. Given values are once, few, many or a class for expanded clones.

d_call | clone_size | j_call | v_call | cdr3_aa | cdr3_nt
- | many | TRBJ2-7 | TRBV12-3/TRBV12-4 | CASQKSSYEQYF | TGTGCCAGCCAAAAAAGCTCCTACGAGCAGTACTTC
- | many | TRBJ1-1 | TRBV30 | CAWRVTENTEAFF | TGTGCCTGGAGGGTAACAGAGAACACTGAAGCTTTCTTT
TRBD2 | many | TRBJ2-1 | TRBV11-2 | CASSAYPQGLAGGPGAYNEQFF | TGTGCCAGCAGCGCGTACCCCCAGGGACTAGCGGGGGGACCCGGGGCCTACAATGAGCAGTTCTTC
- | - | TRBJ1-1 | TRBV2 | CASKLLGLGENTEAFF | TGTGCCAGCAAACTACTAGGCCTCGGAGAGAACACTGAAGCTTTCTTT
TRBD1 | - | TRBJ1-3 | TRBV4-1 | CASSQDLGTGELRRNTIYF | TGCGCCAGCAGCCAAGATTTGGGGACAGGGGAGCTTCGTAGAAACACCATATATTTT
- | few | TRBJ1-5 | TRBV19 | CASSAKFNQPQHF | TGTGCCAGTAGTGCTAAATTCAATCAGCCCCAGCATTTT
TRBD1 | - | TRBJ2-7 | TRBV12-3/TRBV12-4 | CASRGSGQGHEQYF | TGTGCCAGCAGAGGGTCGGGACAGGGCCACGAGCAGTACTTC
TRBD1 | - | TRBJ2-1 | TRBV12-3/TRBV12-4 | CASRPTGDRGEQFF | TGTGCCAGCAGACCTACAGGGGACCGCGGTGAGCAGTTCTTC
- | few | TRBJ2-2 | TRBV5-1 | CASSGDLQGGELFF | TGCGCCAGCAGCGGGGACTTACAGGGCGGGGAGCTGTTTTTT
- | few | TRBJ2-1 | TRBV6-1 | CASSGRGEQFF | TGTGCCAGCAGTGGTCGGGGTGAGCAGTTCTTC
TRBD2 | - | TRBJ2-1 | TRBV10-3 | CAISERGLAGKNNEQFF | TGTGCCATCAGTGAGAGGGGACTAGCGGGGAAAAACAATGAGCAGTTCTTC
TRBD2 | - | TRBJ2-7 | TRBV12-3/TRBV12-4 | CASTRGGLYEQYF | TGTGCCAGCACCCGGGGGGGGCTGTACGAGCAGTACTTC
TRBD1 | many | TRBJ1-1 | TRBV28 | CASSPPDRASEAFF | TGTGCCAGCAGCCCTCCGGACAGGGCTTCTGAAGCTTTCTTT
- | many | TRBJ2-3 | TRBV5-6 | CASSLAASTTDTQYF | TGTGCCAGCAGCTTGGCCGCGAGTACCACAGATACGCAGTATTTT
- | many | TRBJ1-1 | TRBV3-1 | CASSQVANTEAFF | TGTGCCAGCAGCCAAGTTGCGAACACTGAAGCTTTCTTT
- | many | TRBJ1-2 | TRBV11-2 | CASSLGGAGSNYGYTF | TGTGCCAGCAGCTTAGGAGGTGCAGGTTCTAACTATGGCTACACCTTC
TRBD1 | many | TRBJ2-3 | TRBV15 | CATSRLTGGSSTDTQYF | TGTGCCACCAGCAGACTAACAGGGGGCTCAAGCACAGATACGCAGTATTTT